This is a list of T cell receptor beta chains from one sample in a study of T cell repertoires in cytomegalovirus infection. TCRdb reanalysed the reads using MiXCR and keeps one entry per CDR3 protein. The table has about 400,000 distinct CDR3 sequences, roughly 36% seen once; the top ten hold about 13%. These receptors' targets are unknown. Sequenced material: cultured PBMCs, taken from culture after CMV antigen stimulation. These receptors were obtained from a human donor in good health (CMV status not recorded). Some clones in this sample may be carry-over from other donors' samples. Each CDR3 is given with its conserved first and last residue. The order of the fields is D gene, J gene, V gene, clone size, CDR3 DNA, CDR3 protein. A D gene is named only where the DNA matches it firmly. The size field is filled for only some rows; it gives once, few, many or a size class.

>-|TRBJ2-1|TRBV4-1|-
TGCGCCAGCAGCCAACCCTGGGACAATGAGCAGTTCTTC
CASSQPWDNEQFF
>-|TRBJ1-3|TRBV11-3|-
TGTGCCAGCAGTTACCAGGGTTATCGTTCGAGCTCTGGAAACACCATATATTTT
CASSYQGYRSSSGNTIYF
>TRBD2|TRBJ2-1|TRBV2|-
TGTGCCAGCAGTGAGGGACTAGCTAACGGGCAGTTCTTC
CASSEGLANGQFF
>-|TRBJ1-2|TRBV24-1|-
TGTGCCACCAGTGATTCGGACGGCTTTAACTATGGCTACACCTTC
CATSDSDGFNYGYTF
>TRBD1|TRBJ1-2|TRBV7-2|-
TGTGCCAGCAGCTCGGGACAGGGGGCCGAGGGCTACACCTTC
CASSSGQGAEGYTF
>TRBD2|TRBJ2-1|TRBV27|few
TGTGCCAGCAGCGGACTAGCGGGGAGCTCCTACAATGAGCAGTTCTTC
CASSGLAGSSYNEQFF
>TRBD2|TRBJ2-5|TRBV11-2|-
TGTGCCAGCAGCCCGATCCGGACACTAAGCGGGAGAGAGACCCAGTACTTC
CASSPIRTLSGRETQYF
>TRBD2|TRBJ2-1|TRBV5-1|-
TGCGCCAGCAGCCCGCAACCGGGACTAGCGGGAATTGAGCAGTTCTTC
CASSPQPGLAGIEQFF
>-|TRBJ2-3|TRBV6-2/TRBV6-3|few
TGTGCCAGCAGTTACTCTTCAGATACGCAGTATTTT
CASSYSSDTQYF
>-|TRBJ2-1|TRBV7-2|many
TGTGCCAGCAGCTCACTAGCGGGACAGGGTTACAATGAGCAGTTCTTC
CASSSLAGQGYNEQFF
>-|TRBJ1-5|TRBV7-2|many
TGTGCCAGCAGCTTAGGGAGTTACAATAGCAATCAGCCCCAGCATTTT
CASSLGSYNSNQPQHF
>-|TRBJ1-2|TRBV30|-
TGTGCCTGGAGTGGCCCCAGATATGGCTACACCTTC
CAWSGPRYGYTF
>-|TRBJ2-7|TRBV7-3|-
TGTGCCAGCAGCTTAGGGTCGCCTCCCTACGAGCAGTACTTC
CASSLGSPPYEQYF
>-|TRBJ2-3|TRBV24-1|-
TGTGCCACCAGTGATCAACCGGTGGGGACGCGTAGCACAGATACGCAGTATTTT
CATSDQPVGTRSTDTQYF
>-|TRBJ2-7|TRBV6-2/TRBV6-3|-
TGTGCCAGCAGTTACTCTAGCCTAGGACAACCGTCCTACGAGCAGTACTTC
CASSYSSLGQPSYEQYF
>-|TRBJ1-1|TRBV4-3|few
TGCGCCAGCAGCCAAGATCGGCCAGGGGTCAACACTGAAGCTTTCTTT
CASSQDRPGVNTEAFF
>-|TRBJ2-5|TRBV7-2|few
TGTGCCAGCAGCTTTAATTCGGGGGAGACCCAGTACTTC
CASSFNSGETQYF
>-|TRBJ2-3|TRBV12-3/TRBV12-4|-
TGTGCCAGCAGTTTTTTCGGGATCCCAGATACGCAGTATTTT
CASSFFGIPDTQYF
>TRBD1|TRBJ1-1|TRBV14|-
TGTGCCAGCAGCCAATCCTACAGGGGCGGCGAAGCTTTCTTT
CASSQSYRGGEAFF
>TRBD1|TRBJ1-1|TRBV30|-
TGTGCCTGGAGGTTAGACAGGGTAAAGAACACTGAAGCTTTCTTT
CAWRLDRVKNTEAFF
>-|TRBJ2-1|TRBV6-1|-
TGTGCCAGCAGTGAAAGGACCAAGAAGGACCTCGAGTTCTTC
CASSERTKKDLEFF
>-|TRBJ2-7|TRBV5-1|many
TGCGCCAGCAGCTTCCAACAGGGCTCGGGGGAGCAGTACTTC
CASSFQQGSGEQYF
>-|TRBJ2-2|TRBV15|-
TGTGCCACCAGCAGAGATGTGATCGCGGGGGAGCTGTTTTTT
CATSRDVIAGELFF
>TRBD1|TRBJ2-2|TRBV12-3/TRBV12-4|-
TGTGCCAGCAGGTCCGGGACAGGGGTTCTTAAGGAAACCGGGGAGCTGTTTTTT
CASRSGTGVLKETGELFF
>-|TRBJ2-5|TRBV7-2|-
TGTGCCAGCAGCTTACAGGGCGGAATTCAAGAGACCCAGTACTTC
CASSLQGGIQETQYF
>-|TRBJ2-3|TRBV10-3|few
TGTGCCATCAGTGCGTCAACCACAGATACGCAGTATTTT
CAISASTTDTQYF
>TRBD1|TRBJ2-1|TRBV7-6|-
TGTGCCAGCAGTGGACAGGGGGCCCCCCTCTTTGATGAGCAGTTCTTC
CASSGQGAPLFDEQFF
>TRBD1|TRBJ1-5|TRBV6-1|few
TGTGCCAGCAGCCTCCGACAGGGGCGAGTTCAGCCCCAGCATTTT
CASSLRQGRVQPQHF
>TRBD1|TRBJ1-1|TRBV4-1|few
TGCGCCAGCAGCGCACGGACAGGCTACACTGAAGCTTTCTTT
CASSARTGYTEAFF
>TRBD2|TRBJ2-3|TRBV7-2|few
TGTGCCAGCAGTCGACGACTAGCGGGAAGCACAGATACGCAGTATTTT
CASSRRLAGSTDTQYF
>TRBD1|TRBJ1-4|TRBV10-3|few
TGTGCCATCAGTGAGCTCCGGGACAGTCTTGCAACTAATGAAAAACTGTTTTTT
CAISELRDSLATNEKLFF
>-|TRBJ2-6|TRBV7-2|few
TGTGCCAGCAGTCCAAACTCTGGGGCCAACGTCCTGACTTTC
CASSPNSGANVLTF
>TRBD2|TRBJ2-3|TRBV12-3/TRBV12-4|few
TGTGCCAGCAGACCTAGCGGGAGGCCCAGCACAGATACGCAGTATTTT
CASRPSGRPSTDTQYF
>-|TRBJ1-1|TRBV11-1|-
TGTGCCAGCAGCTCACGGGACGGGATGAACACTGAAGCTTTCTTT
CASSSRDGMNTEAFF
>-|TRBJ2-1|TRBV19|-
TGTGCCAGTAGTACCACTAGTTACAATGAGCAGTTCTTC
CASSTTSYNEQFF
>TRBD1|TRBJ1-1|TRBV28|-
TGTGCCAGCAGTCCCACGACAGGGTTGAACACTGAAGCTTTCTTT
CASSPTTGLNTEAFF
>TRBD1|TRBJ2-1|TRBV27|-
TGTGCCAGCAGTTTACAACAGGGGGCAAATGAGCAGTTCTTC
CASSLQQGANEQFF
>-|TRBJ2-3|TRBV11-3|-
TGTGCCAGCAGCCTCAGGGGCGCCGCGGGTGGAGATACGCAGTATTTT
CASSLRGAAGGDTQYF
>-|TRBJ2-7|TRBV29-1|-
TGCAGCGTTAGGACGGTGAGCTCCTACGAGCAGTACTTC
CSVRTVSSYEQYF
>-|TRBJ1-1|TRBV6-5|-
TGTGCCAGCAGTTACCAGGGGTTGGGGGGGGACACTGAAGCTTTCTTT
CASSYQGLGGDTEAFF
>-|TRBJ2-7|TRBV7-8|-
TGTGCCAGCAGCTTAGGTTCCATGGGCCGGATAGGGGAGCAGTACTTC
CASSLGSMGRIGEQYF
>TRBD2|TRBJ2-1|TRBV6-6|few
TGTGCCAGCAGTTACTCGCCTAGCGGGAGGGAGGTTTCCTACAATGAGCAGTTCTTC
CASSYSPSGREVSYNEQFF
>-|TRBJ1-1|TRBV7-2|-
TGTGCCAGCAGCTTATCCGTTAGTGGGGCGGGGGCTTTCTTT
CASSLSVSGAGAFF
>TRBD2|TRBJ2-3|TRBV6-2/TRBV6-3|-
TGTGCCAGCGGGACTAGCTATACAGATACGCAGTATTTT
CASGTSYTDTQYF
>TRBD2|TRBJ2-7|TRBV12-3/TRBV12-4|few
TGTGCCAGCGCCAGGCGGGAGCCCCACGAGCAGTACTTC
CASARREPHEQYF
>-|TRBJ2-1|TRBV27|few
TGTGCCAGCAGTTCCTCCAATCACAATGAGCAGTTCTTC
CASSSSNHNEQFF